The sequence of this T cell receptor beta chain was determined in a study of OX40 agonist ivuxolimab in advanced cancers. Study-level information: The treatment was a fully human IgG2 OX40 agonist, ivuxolimab.

Whole-study results and caveats: Also present in some nonresponders was a low level of normalized T-cell clonal expansion. Partial responders at 0.1-3.0 mg/kg showed near-lowest clonal expansion.

The CDR3 is 14 residues long. The ends lost 0 bases at V and 5 bases at J; junction bases unmatched: 2. From germline, CDR1 is MNHEY and CDR2 SVGAGI. In the case of this clone: Antigen unknown.

Here immunoSEQ multiplex PCR was the method, and the copy in TCRdb shows in-frame clones only, minus some. This table has about 48,000 clones, around 90% appearing once. With autoimmune disease history or systemic immunosuppression, patients were excluded. The source material was CD4+ or CD8+ T cells sorted from blood, sampled in a trial of the OX40 agonist ivuxolimab. The origin of this receptor is an adult with an advanced solid tumor such as melanoma, head and neck, liver or kidney cancer. This chain connects TRBV6-5 to TRBJ2-5; 8 bases fit TRBD1. In DNA form, the CDR3 reads TGTGCCAGCAGTTACTCGACAGGGGTGGAGACCCAGTACTTC. Its protein is CASSYSTGVETQYF.